A selection of T cell receptor beta chains follows, all from one sample in a study of early T cells in non-severe SARS-CoV-2 infection. One entry per CDR3 protein results from TCRdb running MiXCR on the 5' RACE reads. Altogether 99,000 or so distinct CDR3 sequences are present, approximately 15% being singletons, with the ten largest covering about 1.3%. Sequences were obtained from whole blood. The receptor set was obtained from an adult who was a healthcare worker with PCR-confirmed SARS-CoV-2 infection or an uninfected control (not recorded which). Each CDR3 is given with its conserved first and last residue. A D gene is named only where the DNA matches it firmly. Clone size is given for some rows only: seen once, a few or many times, or a class if the clone is expanded.

>few|.|TRBV11-2|TRBJ1-2
CASRQDLNYGYTF
TGTGCCAGCAGACAGGACTTAAACTATGGCTACACCTTC
>.|.|TRBV4-1|TRBJ2-7
CASSQDRPPSSYEQYF
TGCGCCAGCAGCCAAGATAGGCCTCCGAGCTCCTACGAGCAGTACTTC
>few|.|TRBV28|TRBJ1-1
CASSLTFGRAFF
TGTGCCAGCAGTTTAACGTTCGGCCGAGCTTTCTTT
>.|TRBD1|TRBV6-2/TRBV6-3|TRBJ2-7
CASSCSTGGDYEQYF
TGTGCCAGCAGTTGCTCGACAGGGGGGGACTACGAGCAGTACTTC
>many|.|TRBV3-1|TRBJ2-1
CASSQSTEILFHEQFF
TGTGCCAGCAGCCAATCAACGGAGATCCTTTTCCATGAGCAGTTCTTC
>few|.|TRBV29-1|TRBJ1-2
CSVLVDGYYGYTF
TGCAGCGTTCTAGTGGACGGCTACTATGGCTACACCTTC
>few|TRBD2|TRBV7-6|TRBJ2-3
CASSLGTGGVTDTQYF
TGTGCCAGCAGCTTAGGGACGGGAGGCGTCACAGATACGCAGTATTTT
>.|.|TRBV27|TRBJ2-7
CASSLSVGSSYEQYF
TGTGCCAGCAGTTTATCCGTTGGATCATCCTACGAGCAGTACTTC
>.|.|TRBV20-1|TRBJ2-7
CSARDPGVGYEQYF
TGCAGTGCTAGAGATCCCGGGGTTGGCTACGAGCAGTACTTC
>few|TRBD2|TRBV19|TRBJ2-7
CASSTSLAGGLYEQYF
TGTGCCAGTAGTACCTCACTAGCGGGGGGATTATACGAGCAGTACTTC
>.|TRBD1|TRBV29-1|TRBJ2-1
CSVGSTGEHYNEQFF
TGCAGCGTCGGCTCGACAGGGGAACACTACAATGAGCAGTTCTTC
>many|TRBD1|TRBV20-1|TRBJ2-2
CSADRGRGTGELFF
TGCAGTGCGGACAGGGGGCGAGGCACCGGGGAGCTGTTTTTT
>few|.|TRBV2|TRBJ2-7
CASRGQAYEQYF
TGTGCCAGCAGGGGGCAGGCCTACGAGCAGTACTTC
>few|.|TRBV11-2|TRBJ2-7
CASSRTRNEQYF
TGTGCCAGCAGCAGGACCAGAAACGAGCAGTACTTC
>.|.|TRBV27|TRBJ2-7
CASKWDLRSYEQYF
TGTGCCAGCAAGTGGGACTTACGATCCTACGAGCAGTACTTC
>few|.|TRBV7-8|TRBJ2-1
CASRSRGSYNEQFF
TGTGCCAGCAGGTCGAGGGGCTCCTACAATGAGCAGTTCTTC
>few|TRBD2|TRBV6-1|TRBJ2-7
CASRSSGRSYEQYF
TGTGCCAGCAGGTCTAGCGGAAGGTCCTACGAGCAGTACTTC
>few|TRBD1|TRBV5-1|TRBJ2-3
CASRTGGRTDTQYF
TGCGCCAGCAGGACAGGGGGAAGGACAGATACGCAGTATTTT
>few|TRBD1|TRBV4-1|TRBJ1-2
CASSQDWQGAGGYTF
TGCGCCAGCAGCCAAGATTGGCAGGGGGCTGGGGGCTACACCTTC
>few|.|TRBV27|TRBJ1-2
CASSPLQSPYYGYTF
TGTGCCAGCAGTCCTCTACAGTCCCCTTACTATGGCTACACCTTC
>.|.|TRBV24-1|TRBJ1-6
CATSDFWPGSPLHF
TGTGCCACCAGTGATTTCTGGCCGGGTTCACCCCTCCACTTT
>many|.|TRBV30|TRBJ2-1
CAWTGSSYNEQFF
TGTGCCTGGACAGGGAGCTCCTACAATGAGCAGTTCTTC
>.|.|TRBV29-1|TRBJ1-2
CSVAGAHGYTF
TGCAGCGTTGCCGGGGCACATGGCTACACCTTC
>few|TRBD2|TRBV11-2|TRBJ2-1
CASRIAGGPFNEQFF
TGTGCCAGCAGGATAGCGGGAGGGCCCTTTAATGAGCAGTTCTTC
>few|TRBD2|TRBV5-1|TRBJ2-1
CASSLELAGNEQFF
TGCGCCAGCAGCTTGGAACTAGCGGGAAATGAGCAGTTCTTC
>.|.|TRBV29-1|TRBJ2-7
CSVLHRGRPTYEQYF
TGCAGCGTTCTCCATAGGGGACGGCCGACCTACGAGCAGTACTTC
>.|TRBD1|TRBV2|TRBJ1-1
CASSEQGQGNTEAFF
TGTGCCAGCAGTGAACAAGGACAGGGAAACACTGAAGCTTTCTTT
>few|.|TRBV5-1|TRBJ1-2
CASSPDGGLGGYTF
TGCGCCAGCAGCCCGGACGGCGGATTGGGAGGCTACACCTTC
>few|.|TRBV19|TRBJ1-5
CASSIAPQPQHF
TGTGCCAGTAGTATAGCTCCCCAGCCCCAGCATTTT
>.|.|TRBV10-3|TRBJ1-2
CAISESTGYYGYTF
TGTGCCATCAGTGAGTCAACAGGATACTATGGCTACACCTTC
>.|.|TRBV25-1|TRBJ2-7
CASSVGVVTSETYEQYF
TGTGCCAGCAGTGTTGGTGTGGTGACTTCGGAGACCTACGAGCAGTACTTC
>.|.|TRBV25-1|TRBJ2-1
CASSESRYNEQFF
TGTGCCAGCAGTGAATCCCGGTACAATGAGCAGTTCTTC
>.|TRBD2|TRBV29-1|TRBJ2-5
CSVPGLERETQYF
TGCAGCGTTCCAGGACTAGAACGCGAGACCCAGTACTTC
>.|TRBD2|TRBV5-6|TRBJ2-1
CASSLISGSLNEQFF
TGTGCCAGCAGCTTGATTAGCGGGAGCCTCAATGAGCAGTTCTTC
>.|.|TRBV6-5|TRBJ1-5
CASSYSSRPAHNQPQHF
TGTGCCAGCAGTTACTCATCCAGGCCAGCGCATAATCAGCCCCAGCATTTT
>.|.|TRBV6-5|TRBJ2-3
CASSPLRGGGTDTQYF
TGTGCCAGCAGTCCCCTGAGGGGGGGAGGGACAGATACGCAGTATTTT
>few|.|TRBV5-4|TRBJ2-5
CASSLNIEETQYF
TGTGCCAGCAGCTTGAATATCGAAGAGACCCAGTACTTC
>many|TRBD1|TRBV12-3/TRBV12-4|TRBJ2-3
CASSPDRDAQYF
TGTGCCAGCAGTCCAGACAGGGATGCGCAGTATTTT
>once|.|TRBV7-2|TRBJ1-4
CASSDGAVGNEKLFF
TGTGCCAGCAGCGACGGGGCAGTGGGGAATGAAAAACTGTTTTTT
>.|.|TRBV12-3/TRBV12-4|TRBJ1-6
CASSPGPRASSYNSPLHF
TGTGCCAGCAGCCCGGGACCCAGGGCAAGCTCCTATAATTCACCCCTCCACTTT
>.|.|TRBV21-1|TRBJ2-7
CASSKVRNSHYEQYF
TGTGCCAGCAGCAAAGTCAGGAACAGTCACTACGAGCAGTACTTC
>.|TRBD2|TRBV7-2|TRBJ2-7
CASSRLGGRLEQYF
TGTGCCAGCAGCCGCCTTGGCGGGAGACTCGAGCAGTACTTC
>few|.|TRBV28|TRBJ2-7
CASSFRLRWTETYEQYF
TGTGCCAGCAGTTTTCGGCTGCGCTGGACAGAGACTTACGAGCAGTACTTC
>few|TRBD1|TRBV5-1|TRBJ2-1
CASSLYIGRDRVYNEQFF
TGCGCCAGCAGCTTGTACATAGGACGGGACAGGGTCTACAATGAGCAGTTCTTC
>.|.|TRBV12-3/TRBV12-4|TRBJ2-1
CASRDYPDGRNEQFF
TGTGCCAGCAGGGACTACCCGGATGGCCGGAATGAGCAGTTCTTC
>many|TRBD1|TRBV10-3|TRBJ1-1
CAISSQGVNTEAFF
TGTGCCATCAGTTCACAGGGGGTGAACACTGAAGCTTTCTTT
>once|.|TRBV19|TRBJ2-1
CASRLKGERGDEQFF
TGTGCCAGTAGACTGAAGGGGGAGCGGGGTGATGAGCAGTTCTTC
>.|.|TRBV7-9|TRBJ2-7
CASSLGASYEQYF
TGTGCCAGCAGCTTGGGGGCTTCCTACGAGCAGTACTTC
>.|TRBD2|TRBV7-2|TRBJ2-7
CASSTSGAYYEQYF
TGTGCCAGCAGCACTAGCGGGGCATACTACGAGCAGTACTTC